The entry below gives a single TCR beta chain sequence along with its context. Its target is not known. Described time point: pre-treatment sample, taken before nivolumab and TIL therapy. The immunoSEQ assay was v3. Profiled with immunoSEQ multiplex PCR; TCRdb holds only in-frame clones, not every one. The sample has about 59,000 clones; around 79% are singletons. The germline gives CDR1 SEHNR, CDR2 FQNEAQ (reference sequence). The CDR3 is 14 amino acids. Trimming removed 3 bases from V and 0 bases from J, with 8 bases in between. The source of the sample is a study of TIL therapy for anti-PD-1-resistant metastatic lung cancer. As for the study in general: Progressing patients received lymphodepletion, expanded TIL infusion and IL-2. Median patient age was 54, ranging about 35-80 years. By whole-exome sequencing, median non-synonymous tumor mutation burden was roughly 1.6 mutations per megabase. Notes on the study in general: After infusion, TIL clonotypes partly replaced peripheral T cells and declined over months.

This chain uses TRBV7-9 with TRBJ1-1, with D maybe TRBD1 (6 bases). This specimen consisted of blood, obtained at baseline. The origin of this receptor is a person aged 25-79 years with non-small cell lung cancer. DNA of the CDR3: TGTGCCAGCAGCTTGACAGGTTTGAACACTGAAGCTTTCTTT. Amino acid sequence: CASSLTGLNTEAFF.